The rows below give T cell receptor beta chains drawn from one sample of a study of blood T cell repertoires in COVID-19. Repertoires were generated with immunoSEQ multiplex PCR, while TCRdb's copy carries only in-frame clones and drops some. The sample has fewer than 300,000 clones; under 90% are singletons. The material sequenced was peripheral blood. The receptors originated from a human donor in a cohort sampled during active COVID-19. Both conserved end residues are part of each CDR3. The order of the fields is CDR3 length, clone size, V gene, J gene, CDR3 protein. Not all rows give a size; the values are once, few, many and, for expanded clones, a class.

length: 15
size: .
V: TRBV5-1
J: TRBJ1-1
CDR3: CASSPSTSQGTEAFF

length: 15
size: .
V: TRBV23-1
J: TRBJ2-3
CDR3: CASSHPGRGTDTQYF

length: 16
size: .
V: TRBV10-1
J: TRBJ2-5
CDR3: CASRASYRGQQETQYF

length: 12
size: once
V: TRBV5-6
J: TRBJ1-4
CDR3: CASSRVGGKLFF

length: 12
size: few
V: TRBV7-9
J: TRBJ1-1
CDR3: CASSFSNTEAFF

length: 16
size: .
V: TRBV7-2
J: TRBJ1-6
CDR3: CASSSRGPIYNSPLHF

length: 13
size: .
V: TRBV7-6
J: TRBJ1-1
CDR3: CASSLDRNTEAFF

length: 13
size: many
V: TRBV5-1
J: TRBJ1-4
CDR3: CASSLGQNEKLFF

length: 17
size: .
V: TRBV11-3
J: TRBJ1-6
CDR3: CASSLDYRDRGRSPLHF

length: 16
size: many
V: TRBV7-3
J: TRBJ2-2
CDR3: CASSPSLVLNTGELFF

length: 15
size: .
V: TRBV19
J: TRBJ2-7
CDR3: CASSIRGRAPYEQYF

length: 14
size: .
V: TRBV2
J: TRBJ1-4
CDR3: CASSDRGQMVKLFF

length: 15
size: .
V: TRBV4-1
J: TRBJ2-3
CDR3: CASSQAPQHTDTQYF

length: 14
size: .
V: TRBV5-1
J: TRBJ2-3
CDR3: CASSGGLGTDTQYF

length: 14
size: .
V: TRBV15
J: TRBJ2-5
CDR3: CATGQGLSRETQYF

length: 13
size: .
V: TRBV10-1
J: TRBJ2-5
CDR3: CASSESAGPTRYF

length: 14
size: .
V: TRBV18
J: TRBJ1-5
CDR3: CASSPGQGGQPQHF

length: 15
size: .
V: TRBV5-1
J: TRBJ1-1
CDR3: CASSFGTGDGTEAFF

length: 16
size: .
V: TRBV7-2
J: TRBJ2-1
CDR3: CASSLQAGVRRDEQFF

length: 13
size: .
V: TRBV15
J: TRBJ1-4
CDR3: CATSRDKREKLFF

length: 15
size: .
V: TRBV6-5
J: TRBJ1-4
CDR3: CASSYSSRFNEKLFF

length: 14
size: .
V: TRBV5-3
J: TRBJ2-5
CDR3: CARSLNRRIKTQYF

length: 14
size: .
V: TRBV2
J: TRBJ2-7
CDR3: CASSVNRIADEQYF

length: 15
size: .
V: TRBV27
J: TRBJ2-3
CDR3: CASLGLAGGVDTQYF

length: 15
size: .
V: TRBV6-2/TRBV6-3
J: TRBJ2-3
CDR3: CASSYSTGGSDTQYF

length: 15
size: .
V: TRBV2
J: TRBJ2-2
CDR3: CASSDGARNTGELFF

length: 18
size: .
V: TRBV21-1
J: TRBJ2-3
CDR3: CASSKDPGLADSTDTQYF

length: 11
size: .
V: TRBV12-3/TRBV12-4
J: TRBJ1-4
CDR3: CASSFDEKLFF

length: 13
size: .
V: TRBV11-3
J: TRBJ2-7
CDR3: CASSFRGEDEQYF

length: 15
size: .
V: TRBV19
J: TRBJ1-1
CDR3: CASSIWGGVFAEAFF

length: 15
size: .
V: TRBV5-4
J: TRBJ1-1
CDR3: CASSPTDGGNTEAFF

length: 16
size: .
V: TRBV7-2
J: TRBJ2-1
CDR3: CASSLGGTGLYNEQFF

length: 11
size: .
V: TRBV28
J: TRBJ1-6
CDR3: CASSLRSPLHF

length: 17
size: .
V: TRBV7-6
J: TRBJ1-5
CDR3: CASSEGIRGRSNQPQHF

length: 14
size: .
V: TRBV10-1
J: TRBJ1-5
CDR3: CASSKRQDYQPQHF

length: 16
size: .
V: TRBV27
J: TRBJ1-1
CDR3: CASTPGQGARIAEAFF

length: 14
size: few
V: TRBV15
J: TRBJ2-7
CDR3: CATSRGDRPYEQYF

length: 17
size: .
V: TRBV4-1
J: TRBJ1-4
CDR3: CASSQLYSGTAADRLFF

length: 13
size: .
V: TRBV29-1
J: TRBJ1-4
CDR3: CSVGLRANEKLFF

length: 17
size: .
V: TRBV7-9
J: TRBJ2-3
CDR3: CASSPTSGGSSTDTQYF

length: 16
size: .
V: TRBV5-1
J: TRBJ2-1
CDR3: CASSPSASGSGDEQFF

length: 16
size: .
V: TRBV13
J: TRBJ2-3
CDR3: CASSLATSGISNTQYF

length: 13
size: .
V: TRBV6-5
J: TRBJ2-2
CDR3: CASRTGSTGELFF

length: 15
size: .
V: TRBV10-3
J: TRBJ2-3
CDR3: CAISVGRGYTDTQYF

length: 17
size: .
V: TRBV5-1
J: TRBJ2-2
CDR3: CASSLALTSGNTGELFF

length: 15
size: .
V: TRBV7-2
J: TRBJ2-2
CDR3: CASSLGPRHTGELFF